This TCR beta chain was recorded in a study of T cell repertoires in breast cancer. Looking at the study overall: There were nine healthy control donors. On average each sample gave about 500,000 sequences, about 9.9 reads per cell.

Blocking oligonucleotides added to a second nested PCR suppressed unpaired genes. TCRdb itself ran the emulsion pairing reads through MiXCR, one entry per CDR3 protein. The table shows roughly 38,000 distinct CDR3 sequences, with 45% to 55% occurring only once. The CDR3 has 13 residues. With 6 bases removed from V and 8 bases from J, the gap between germline ends came to 16 bases. The germline V gene encodes CDR1 MNHNS and CDR2 SASEGT. Paired alpha-beta TCRs of CD8+ T cells were analyzed by expanded emulsion RT-PCR. The chain couples TRBV6-1 to TRBJ1-2, with a tentative D call TRBD1 (6 bases). Sequencing used CD8+ T cells. The TCR originated in a pool of human donors with breast cancer or a healthy control (not recorded which). The CDR3 nucleotides are TGTGCCAGCAGGGGACATCCTTCGGGCGGCTACACCTTC. Translation gives CASRGHPSGGYTF.